The next 23 T cell receptor beta chains were all read from a single sample in a study of tumor-infiltrating lymphocytes in primary liver carcinoma. TCR beta cDNA was made from 400 to 500 ng total RNA with a constant-region primer. Libraries covering TCR beta were generated through three nested multiplex PCR rounds (using a slightly modified ARM-PCR). Rounds one and two of PCR, each of 10 cycles, were primed with TRBV1-TRBV30 forward primers and a C-beta reverse primer. TCRdb called the multiplex PCR reads again in MiXCR, with one record for every CDR3 protein. The table lists tens of thousands of distinct CDR3 sequences, around 77% of them singletons. Co-extraction of RNA and DNA was performed on roughly 20-33 mg of unsorted bulk tissue. Sequenced material: liver tumor tissue from sampling region 5. Subset given: tumor region T5, tumor centre. The receptors derive from a man aged 35 to 55 with primary liver carcinoma and hepatitis B virus infection.

This clonotype was detected many times. The rearrangement joins TRBV5-4 to TRBJ2-1, with unresolved D. Trimming took off 3 bases at V and 2 bases at J, with 9 bases between the two ends. The CDR3 totals 14 residues. The V gene's germline CDR1 is SGHNT and CDR2 YYREEE (reference sequence). The CDR3 region has the DNA TGTGCCAGCAGCTCCTCTGGGACCTACAATGAGCAGTTCTTC. Translation gives CASSSSGTYNEQFF.

The CDR3 protein is CSVGTSAASTGKPFF. CDR3 sequence (DNA): TGCAGCGTTGGGACTAGCGCGGCGAGCACCGGGAAGCCGTTTTTT. The chain combines TRBV29-1 with TRBJ2-2; 9 bases agree with TRBD2. Germline V gene sequence: CDR1 SQVTM, CDR2 ANQGSEA. The CDR3 has 15 amino acids. Losses at the gene ends were 4 bases for V and 16 bases for J; bases not matched to a gene: 19.

This clonotype was detected a few times. This sequence joins TRBV11-2 and TRBJ2-1; a weak D match, TRBD2 (6 bases). The germline gives CDR1 SGHAT, CDR2 FQNNGV. This CDR3 has 19 amino acids. Deletions cut 5 bases from V and 0 bases from J, with 23 bases between. The CDR3 DNA is TGTGCCAGCAGCCCTCAAGGGACTTGCGGCTCTAGCTCCTACAATGAGCAGTTCTTC. It is translated as CASSPQGTCGSSSYNEQFF.

The rearrangement links TRBV6-5 to TRBJ2-1; a weak D match, TRBD1 (6 bases). The V gene lost 6 bases and the J gene lost 5 bases, with 11 bases spanning the gap. This CDR3 has 13 residues. CDR1 and CDR2 (germline): MNHEY, SVGAGI. The CDR3 DNA is TGTGCCAGCAGCAAGACAGGCAACAATGAGCAGTTCTTC. Translated: CASSKTGNNEQFF.

The CDR3 nucleotides are TGTGCCAGCGTCCTCCCCCTAGCGGGAGGAATCGGGGAGCTGTTTTTT. This encodes CASVLPLAGGIGELFF. The rearrangement uses TRBV7-8 and TRBJ2-2, with 11 bases aligning to TRBD2. V dropped 8 bases and J dropped 7; count of bases not matched to a gene: 12. From germline, CDR1 is SGHVS and CDR2 FQNEAQ. The CDR3 sequence is 16 residues long.

This clonotype has only a few counts. A read error may account for a junction end that differs from germline. J is TRBJ2-1 and V is TRBV12-3 or TRBV12-4; TRBD2 is a possible D gene (6 bases). The CDR3 length is 15 residues. CDR3 amino acids: CASCLAGGPNNEQFF. CDR3 nucleotide sequence: TGTGCCAGCTGTTTAGCTGGAGGGCCTAACAATGAGCAGTTCTTC.

This clonotype is labeled as medium-sized. J is TRBJ1-1 and V is TRBV10-3; TRBD1 might be the D (6 bases). This CDR3 is 15 amino acids long. Trimming removed 9 bases from V and 1 base from J, with 18 bases in between. Germline-derived CDR1 and CDR2 are ENHRY and SYGVKD. CDR3 region: CAISTGGQENTEAFF. The CDR3 DNA reads as TGTGCCATTTCCACCGGGGGACAAGAGAACACTGAAGCTTTCTTT.

The V gene is TRBV5-4, the J gene TRBJ2-5; 10 nucleotides align to TRBD2. V lost 5 bases and J lost 11; bases outside the gene matches: 21. The CDR3 has 17 amino acids. Germline assignment: CDR1 SGHNT and CDR2 YYREEE (reference sequence). The CDR3 nucleotides are TGTGCCAGCAGTCCCACTAGCGGGAAAACTAAAGGGAGACTTCAGTACTTC. As protein: CASSPTSGKTKGRLQYF.

This clonotype occurred once. One junction end does not reproduce the germline sequence, and a read error may be involved. The rearrangement links TRBV14 to TRBJ2-1, with TRBD2 matching over 7 bases. There are 16 residues in the CDR3. CDR1 and CDR2 (germline): SGHDN, FVKESK. CDR3 bases: TGTGCAAGCAGCCAAGGAGCGGGGTGGATCTACAATGAGCAGTTCTTC. This encodes CASSQGAGWIYNEQFF.

V gene TRBV13 combines with J gene TRBJ2-6; a weak D match, TRBD2 (5 bases). Trimming left V 4 bases short and J 6 bases short, with 16 bases between. The CDR3 spans 16 residues. From germline, CDR1 is PRHDT and CDR2 FYEKMQ (reference sequence). CDR3 protein: CASSSDGGSEANVLTF. The CDR3, as DNA: TGTGCCAGCAGCTCAGATGGTGGGAGTGAGGCCAACGTCCTGACTTTC.

Comments on this clonotype: One end of the junction varies from germline; a read error may be responsible. CDR3 loop: CASSQEAGDVSNEQFF. The CDR3 DNA sequence: TGCGCTAGCAGCCAAGAAGCGGGAGACGTCTCCAATGAGCAGTTCTTC. The genes are TRBV4-1 and TRBJ2-1, with 8 bases that match TRBD2. Germline CDR1 is MGHRA and CDR2 is YSYEKL. The CDR3 contains 16 residues.

With respect to this clonotype: The junction differs from germline at one of its ends, possibly a read error. The chain has TRBV29-1 and TRBJ2-4; TRBD2 might be the D (5 bases). The germline V gene encodes CDR1 SQVTM and CDR2 ANQGSEA. This CDR3 is built from 13 residues. This CDR3 reads CGGLTVDKNSQYF. For the CDR3, the DNA is TGCGGCGGGCTAACAGTTGACAAAAACAGTCAGTACTTC.

In the case of this clonotype: At one of its ends the junction is not consistent with the germline gene, which may arise from a read error. This sequence joins TRBV29-1 and TRBJ1-5; the D gene is possibly TRBD1 (6 bases). Germline V gives CDR1 SQVTM, CDR2 ANQGSEA. The CDR3 is 13 residues long. CDR3 protein: CSAGGGVNQSQHF. The CDR3, as DNA: TGCAGCGCCGGAGGGGGTGTGAATCAGTCCCAGCATTTT. The variable domain in full, completed from reference TRBV29-1 and TRBJ1-5, reads SAVISQKPSRDICQRGTSLTIQCQVDSQVTMMFWYRQQPGQSLTLIATANQGSEATYESGFVIDKFPISRPNLTFSTLTVSNMSPEDSSIYLCSAGGGVNQSQHFGDGTRLSIL.

This sequence joins TRBV5-1 and TRBJ2-1, with TRBD2 matching over 12 bases. V trimming: 3 bases; J trimming: 14 bases; junction bases outside the gene matches: 12. The length of the CDR3 is 15 residues. Germline assignment: CDR1 SGHRS and CDR2 YFSETQ. CDR3 region: CASSSLAGGPNEKFF. The CDR3 nucleotides are TGCGCCAGCAGCTCCCTAGCGGGAGGGCCCAATGAAAAGTTCTTC.

This clonotype was seen a few times. This rearrangement joins TRBV11-3 to TRBJ2-7, with unresolved D. This CDR3 is built from 12 residues. Germline loops: CDR1 SGHNT, CDR2 YENEEA. Trimming stripped 2 bases from V and 2 bases from J, with 4 bases between. The chain's CDR3 is CASSLNAYEQYF. In DNA form, the CDR3 reads TGTGCCAGCAGCTTAAATGCCTACGAGCAGTACTTC. The complete variable domain, with remaining parts taken from reference TRBV11-3 and TRBJ2-7, reads EAGVVQSPRYKIIEKKQPVAFWCNPISGHNTLYWYLQNLGQGPELLIRYENEEAVDDSQLPKDRFSAERLKGVDSTLKIQPAELGDSAVYLCASSLNAYEQYFGPGTRLTVT.

For this clonotype: One end of the junction is discordant with germline, which a read error may explain. V is TRBV29-1 and J is TRBJ1-1; D is unclear. Germline V gives CDR1 SQVTM, CDR2 ANQGSEA. The CDR3 runs 13 residues. Here the CDR3 DNA reads TGCAGCGTCGAAGTCAAGGGAAACACTGAGGCTTTCTTT. It is translated as CSVEVKGNTEAFF.

In the case of this clonotype: One end of the junction fails to match germline, which may point to a read error. The chain joins TRBV7-8 to TRBJ2-7, with TRBD1 identical over 8 bases. The CDR3 spans 14 residues. The germline CDR1 and CDR2 sequences are SGHVS and FQNEAQ. The CDR3 DNA is TGTGCCAGCAGCCTAGACAGGGGTCGGTACGAGCAATACTTC. Residues: CASSLDRGRYEQYF.

There are many counts of this clonotype. CDR3 residues: CASSLAGSQETQYF. The CDR3 DNA reads TGTGCCAGCAGCTTGGCCGGGAGCCAAGAGACCCAGTACTTC. V usage is TRBV5-6 and J usage is TRBJ2-5; D is possibly TRBD2 (6 bases). Germline CDR1 is SGHDT and CDR2 is YYEEEE. Deletions cut 0 bases from V and 1 base from J, with 7 bases between. There are 14 residues in the CDR3.

This sequence joins TRBV6-2 or TRBV6-3 and TRBJ2-2, with 7 positions matching TRBD2. CDR3 size: 14 residues. Germline V gene data show CDR1 as MNHEY and CDR2 as SVGEGT. The junction had 7 bases not matched to a gene; V was cut back by 8 bases and J by 4 bases. CDR3 amino acids: CASRPAGSTGELFF. CDR3 sequence (DNA): TGTGCCAGCCGGCCAGCGGGGAGCACCGGGGAGCTGTTTTTT.

Regarding this clonotype: One end of the junction varies from germline; a read error may be responsible. V usage is TRBV10-1 and J usage is TRBJ2-2; the match to TRBD1 covers 11 bases. The CDR3 runs 19 residues. CDR1 is WNHNN and CDR2 is SYGVQD in the germline V gene (reference sequence). CDR3 in DNA: TGCACCAGCAGTGAACTATCGGGGACAGGGGGAAGTAACTCCGGGGAGCTGTTTTTT. The encoded protein is CTSSELSGTGGSNSGELFF.

For this clonotype: The CDR3 does not end in the conserved phenylalanine or tryptophan, so this is likely a read error. V is TRBV11-2 and J is TRBJ2-1, with 10 bases matching TRBD2. The CDR3 covers 16 residues. Per germline, CDR1 SGHAT and CDR2 FQNNGV. The V gene end was trimmed by 4 bases and the J gene end by 5 bases; junction bases not matched to a gene: 8. CDR3 in DNA: TGTGCCAGCAGCTACCCCTGGACTAGCGGTAACAATGAGCAGTTCTCC. It translates to CASSYPWTSGNNEQFS.

A remark on this clonotype: Likely a read error: the CDR3 ends without its conserved phenylalanine or tryptophan. The DNA is omitted, as the CDR3 cannot be located on it reliably, and the CDR3 follows TCRdb's listing. The rearrangement uses TRBV5-1 and TRBJ2-7; whether TRBD2, the table's D call, matches the DNA was not checked. CDR1 is SGHRS and CDR2 is YFSETQ in the germline V gene. Termini included, the CDR3 measures 14 amino acids. The CDR3: CASSLQSGTYEHYL.

Points on this clonotype: Just one base apart from a much larger clone, this may be a read error. This chain connects TRBV5-1 to TRBJ2-1; 9 positions agree with TRBD2. Germline V lookup: CDR1 SGHRS, CDR2 YFSETQ. There are 15 residues in the CDR3. The CDR3 protein is CVSSPSSGRSYEQFF. The DNA for the CDR3 is TGCGTCAGCAGCCCTTCCAGCGGGAGGAGCTATGAGCAGTTCTTC.